This TCR beta chain was sequenced for a study of Siglec-9 on CD8 T cells in melanoma. This clone was counted a single time. What it recognizes is unknown. Trimming cost V 7 bases and J 5 bases, with 11 bases left between them. The CDR3 contains 13 residues. Germline V CDR1 and CDR2: MNHEY, SVGAGI. Study-level points and caveats: Siglec-9 reportedly marks and regulates an effector memory CD8+ T-cell subset apparently accumulating in melanoma tumors.

Measured with immunoSEQ multiplex PCR; TCRdb has only the in-frame clones, and not every one. Of over 30,000 clones in the sample, roughly four fifths were seen once. The sequenced sample consisted of Siglec-9- CD8+ T cells sorted from blood. The chain links TRBV6-5 to TRBJ2-2, with D possibly matching TRBD1 (6 bases). The origin of this receptor is a human donor in good health. As DNA, the CDR3 is TGTGCCAGCATACACAGGGTAACCGGGGAGCTGTTTTTT. Amino acid sequence: CASIHRVTGELFF.